This passage covers 19 T cell receptor beta chains from one sample sequenced in a study of shared clonotypes between healthy human individuals. Sequencing used immunoSEQ multiplex PCR; TCRdb keeps in-frame clones, though not all of them. This sample yields over a million clones, of which approximately 80% are seen a single time; around 0.61% belongs to the top ten. Specimen: memory CD4+ T cells from PBMCs. The subset was: CD45RA-negative fraction. Receptors originate from a man aged 18 to 35 in good health. Some clones in this sample may be carry-over from other donors' samples.

J is TRBJ2-2 and V is TRBV28; D gene uncertain. The CDR3 is 12 residues long. V shed 6 bases and J shed 5 bases, with 7 bases lying between them. Per the germline V gene, CDR1 is MDHEN and CDR2 is SYDVKM. CDR3 sequence: CASRLETGELFF. The CDR3, as DNA: TGTGCCAGCAGGTTAGAAACCGGGGAGCTGTTTTTT.

The table lists this clone with a few counts. The CDR3 protein is CAWSTGQLDNQPQHF. The CDR3 nucleotides are TGTGCCTGGAGTACGGGGCAGCTAGACAATCAGCCCCAGCATTTT. This chain links TRBV30 with TRBJ1-5; the D gene is possibly TRBD1 (5 bases). This CDR3 is 15 amino acids long. CDR1 and CDR2 (germline): GTSNPN, SVGIG (reference sequence). The ends were cut back, 2 bases at V and 3 bases at J, with 14 bases in the middle.

The chain is built from TRBV27 and TRBJ2-7, with D perhaps being TRBD1 or TRBD2 (5 bases each). This CDR3 contains 14 residues. Germline CDR1 reads MNHEY; CDR2 reads SMNVEV (reference sequence). Trimming took 6 bases from V and 10 from J, leaving 22 bases between them. CDR3 loop: CASSPPGTDLPQYF. The CDR3 DNA is TGTGCCAGCAGCCCTCCCGGGACGGATTTACCCCAGTACTTC.

The chain joins TRBV7-9 to TRBJ2-3; 7 nucleotides align to TRBD1. The germline CDR1 and CDR2 sequences are SEHNR and FQNEAQ (reference sequence). After removal of 5 bases from V and 4 bases from J, the junction contained 6 bases not matched to a gene. The CDR3 is 14 residues long. The CDR3 sequence is CASSEQGWADTQYF. The CDR3 DNA reads as TGTGCCAGCAGCGAACAGGGGTGGGCAGATACGCAGTATTTT.

V is TRBV5-6 and J is TRBJ1-2; weak D call: TRBD1 (6 bases). The V gene lost 3 bases and the J gene lost 6 bases, with 12 bases spanning the gap. Per the germline V gene, CDR1 is SGHDT and CDR2 is YYEEEE. This CDR3 has 13 residues. CDR3 loop: CASSSGTSDGYTF. CDR3 nucleotide sequence: TGTGCCAGCAGCTCCGGGACATCCGATGGCTACACCTTC.

Comments on this clone: A far bigger clonotype differs at one base, so this is likely a read error. This specimen includes other DNA sequences encoding the same CDR3. As DNA, the CDR3 is TGTGCCAGCAGTCTTGAAGAGACCCAGTACTTC. The encoded protein is CASSLEETQYF. V usage is TRBV28 and J usage is TRBJ2-5; D is unclear. CDR1 MDHEN and CDR2 SYDVKM come from the germline V gene. This CDR3 has 11 residues. Trimming took off 5 bases at V and 3 bases at J, with 4 bases between the two ends.

V is TRBV7-2 and J is TRBJ2-7, with D unclear. Germline CDR1 reads SGHTA; CDR2 reads FQGNSA. This CDR3 has 11 residues. The V end lost 4 bases, the J end lost 7 bases, and 8 bases lay between the germline ends. CDR3 DNA sequence: TGTGCCAGCAGCTCTCGGATAGAGCAGTACTTC. It specifies CASSSRIEQYF.

There are a few counts of this clone. This rearrangement joins TRBV6-6 to TRBJ2-5; TRBD2 matches 8 bases. V was clipped by 5 bases and J by 7 bases; unmatched bases: 15. From germline, CDR1 is MNHNY and CDR2 SVGAGI (reference sequence). The CDR3 consists of 16 residues. The CDR3 sequence is CASSPLAENSVGTQYF. CDR3 coding DNA: TGTGCCAGCAGTCCACTAGCGGAAAATTCGGTGGGGACCCAGTACTTC.

CDR3 residues: CASSRLGGDSWYEQYF. DNA for the CDR3: TGTGCCAGCTCACGCCTGGGGGGGGACTCTTGGTACGAGCAGTACTTC. The rearrangement joins TRBV18 to TRBJ2-7; TRBD2 aligns across 7 bases. Trimming took 4 bases from V and 4 from J; bases not matched to a gene: 13. The CDR3 has 16 amino acids. CDR1 is KGHSH, CDR2 LQKENI, per germline.

This chain connects TRBV5-4 to TRBJ2-1, with TRBD2 matching over 11 bases. Germline V gene lookup returns CDR1 SGHNT and CDR2 YYREEE (reference sequence). The length of the CDR3 is 14 residues. V shed 1 base and J 9 bases; nucleotides not matched to a gene: 3. The CDR3 is CASSLTSGSGEQFF. The CDR3 DNA follows: TGTGCCAGCAGCTTGACTAGCGGGAGCGGTGAGCAGTTCTTC.

This sequence joins TRBV6-6 and TRBJ2-1; a weak D match, TRBD2 (6 bases). The germline V and J ends were trimmed by 6 bases and 0 bases, with 12 bases remaining between them. The CDR3 loop spans 15 amino acids. The germline gives CDR1 MNHNY, CDR2 SVGAGI (reference sequence). CDR3 sequence: CASSLFGSSYNEQFF. The CDR3 bases are TGTGCCAGCAGCCTATTCGGGAGCTCCTACAATGAGCAGTTCTTC.

This clone was observed a few times. The V and J genes are TRBV28 and TRBJ2-1, with a weak D call TRBD2 (6 bases). Trimming stripped 5 bases from V and 10 bases from J, with 12 bases between. Germline V gene lookup returns CDR1 MDHEN and CDR2 SYDVKM. The CDR3 consists of 12 residues. CDR3 protein: CASSPLAEEQFF. CDR3 sequence (DNA): TGTGCCAGCAGTCCCTTAGCGGAGGAGCAGTTCTTC.

The V call is TRBV7-2, the J call TRBJ2-7, with D perhaps TRBD2 (5 bases). Per the germline V gene, CDR1 is SGHTA and CDR2 is FQGNSA. V lost 5 bases to trimming and J lost 6 bases, with 14 bases between them. The CDR3 length is 13 residues. The CDR3 here is CASSLNRGLEQYF. The CDR3 DNA reads TGTGCCAGCAGCCTCAACCGCGGGCTCGAGCAGTACTTC.

This rearrangement joins TRBV18 to TRBJ1-5, with D perhaps TRBD1 (5 bases). Trimming cost V 6 bases and J 4 bases, with 16 bases left between them. There are 15 residues in the CDR3. CDR1 KGHSH and CDR2 LQKENI come from the germline V gene. The CDR3 DNA sequence: TGTGCCAGCTCGTTGGGGCAATCTAAAAATCAGCCCCAGCATTTT. Translating gives CASSLGQSKNQPQHF.

The rearrangement links TRBV9 to TRBJ2-5; the D gene is possibly TRBD1 (6 bases). This CDR3 spans 16 amino acids. Germline V gene data show CDR1 as SGDLS and CDR2 as YYNGEE. The V and J ends lost 4 bases and 2 bases respectively, with 18 bases between them. The CDR3 protein is CASSLYGQRDQETQYF. As DNA, the CDR3 is TGTGCCAGCAGCCTCTACGGACAGAGAGATCAAGAGACCCAGTACTTC.

In its sample, this clone was seen once. V is TRBV18 and J is TRBJ2-1, with TRBD2 matching 9 bases. Trimming removed 3 bases from V and 8 bases from J; junction bases left unmatched: 8. Germline V gene sequence: CDR1 KGHSH, CDR2 LQKENI. CDR3 length: 15 amino acids. The CDR3 loop is CASSPGGRARYEQFF. CDR3 bases: TGTGCCAGCTCACCGGGCGGGAGGGCCCGCTATGAGCAGTTCTTC.

The chain links TRBV29-1 to TRBJ2-3; TRBD2 might be the D (5 bases). This CDR3 contains 13 residues. The V gene lost 2 bases and the J gene lost 5 bases, with 11 bases spanning the gap. Germline V gene sequence: CDR1 SQVTM, CDR2 ANQGSEA. CDR3 nucleotides: TGCAGCGTTGAAATGGTTCGGGGAGATACGCAGTATTTT. The encoded protein is CSVEMVRGDTQYF.

This chain links TRBV7-3 with TRBJ2-6; 10 nucleotides agree with TRBD2. The J segment lost 0 bases and the V segment lost 3 bases, leaving 8 bases of the junction unmatched. Per the germline V gene, CDR1 is SGHTA and CDR2 is FQGTGA. The CDR3 has 19 amino acids. The CDR3 DNA reads TGTGCCAGCAGCTTCTCAGCGGGAGGGCCTTACTCTGGGGCCAACGTCCTGACTTTC. Residues: CASSFSAGGPYSGANVLTF.

Points on this clone: This may be a read error: a much more frequent sequence differs by one nucleotide. The rearrangement uses TRBV5-4 and TRBJ1-2, with a weak D call TRBD1 (6 bases). Per germline, CDR1 SGHNT and CDR2 YYREEE (reference sequence). The CDR3 totals 13 residues. The CDR3 is CASSPLGARGYAF. CDR3 nucleotide sequence: TGTGCCAGCAGCCCCTTGGGGGCCCGGGGCTACGCCTTC.